The clone carrying this T cell receptor (beta chain) was picked up many times. Between the trimmed V and J ends, which lost 0 bases and 1 base, there was a span of 9 bases. CDR3 length equals 16 residues. The germline gives CDR1 SGHVS, CDR2 FQNEAQ. TCRdb ran MiXCR on the 5' RACE reads and lists one entry per CDR3 protein. The table records some 500,000 distinct CDR3 sequences, roughly 14% of them present only once. This sample is part of a study of T cells after yellow fever vaccination. The sequenced sample was PBMCs, obtained on the day of the yellow fever booster vaccination. The chain carries TRBV7-8 and TRBJ2-2, with a weak D call TRBD2 (5 bases). The receptor's source is a man aged 25 to 40 who received the YFV17D yellow fever vaccine. CDR3 protein: CASSLAPGGNTGELFF. Written as DNA, the CDR3 is TGTGCCAGCAGCTTAGCCCCTGGAGGGAACACCGGGGAGCTGTTTTTT. The whole variable domain, filled in from reference TRBV7-8 and TRBJ2-2, reads GAGVSQSPRYKVAKRGQDVALRCDPISGHVSLFWYQQALGQGPEFLTYFQNEAQLDKSGLPSDRFFAERPEGSVSTLKIQRTQQEDSAVYLCASSLAPGGNTGELFFGEGSRLTVL.